The clone carrying this TCR beta chain was found once. Antigen: not known. A much larger clone differs from this one at a single base, so this may be a read error. The sample comes from a study of T-cell reconstitution after alpha-beta-depleted transplantation in children. Broader study findings: From surviving recipient T cells and thymic progenitors came the high day-60 TCRbeta diversity observed in some patients. Approximately two months post-transplant, alpha-beta T cells reportedly originated from several hundred expanded graft clones. Fresh T-cell production supplied most of the T-cell counts and diversity seen one year after transplant.

V gave up 5 bases and J gave up 6 bases; unmatched junction bases: 4. This CDR3 contains 14 residues. CDR1 SGHNT and CDR2 YENEEA come from the germline V gene. A TCRbeta library incorporating unique molecular identifiers was prepared. TCRdb re-derived calls from the PCR reads in MiXCR, one entry per CDR3 protein. Counted here are around 700,000 distinct CDR3 sequences, roughly 13% occurring once; the ten biggest clones make up 0.75% to 0.85%. This TCR was sampled from a girl aged 2 to 9 with congenital amegakaryocytic thrombocytopenia, due to receive a stem cell transplant. This sequence joins TRBV11-3 and TRBJ1-1; TRBD1 agrees at 12 bases. This material consisted of PBMCs, taken before TCRalphabeta/CD19-depleted stem cell transplant. The CDR3 nucleotides read TGTGCCAGCAGCCGGGGACAGGGGGCCGCTGAAGCTTTCTTT. Its protein product is CASSRGQGAAEAFF.